This record looks at one T cell receptor beta chain sequence and its context. Antigen: not known. This record comes from a study of human T cells and chemical hapten exposure. On the study more broadly: Patients, chiefly female, had alopecia areata, totalis or universalis.

Study-wide points: No alteration of TCRs above 1 in 1000 frequency was seen with DPC sensitization.

The CDR3 is made up of 16 amino acids. The germline gives CDR1 SGHTA, CDR2 FQGNSA. V shed 5 bases, J shed 0 bases, and the junction held 8 bases outside the gene matches. The time point was: patch test 3, about 24 weeks after DPC sensitization. Treatment here: therapeutic diphenylcyclopropenone sensitization with weekly scalp DPC. Via MiXCR, TCRdb re-called the RACE reads, giving one row per CDR3 protein. The sample includes 100,000 to 120,000 distinct CDR3 sequences, 34% of them seen just once. This sequence was found in a man in his forties with alopecia areata. Some clones in this sample may be carry-over from other donors' samples. The chain joins TRBV7-2 to TRBJ2-3; 7 bases map to TRBD2. The sequenced sample was whole blood, obtained in connection with sensitization to the hapten diphenylcyclopropenone (DPC). CDR3 nucleotide sequence: TGTGCCAGCAGCCGCGTCACAGCGGGAAGCACAGATACGCAGTATTTT. Translating gives CASSRVTAGSTDTQYF.